Below, 22 T cell receptor beta chains from the same sample are listed, as sequenced in a study of cytomegalovirus exposure and HLA in healthy donors. The protocol was immunoSEQ multiplex PCR, while the TCRdb copy is restricted to in-frame clones and leaves out a portion. The table includes about 240,000 clones, around 86% detected once. What was sequenced was PBMCs. These receptors were collected from a woman aged 25 to 39 in good health and CMV-seropositive.

The gene calls are TRBV19 and TRBJ1-4; 8 nucleotides line up with TRBD1. J gave up 1 base and V 4 bases, and 2 bases lay outside the gene matches. The CDR3 has 15 residues. The germline gives CDR1 LNHDA, CDR2 SQIVND (reference sequence). The CDR3 is CASSRGQVTNEKLFF. Here the CDR3 DNA reads TGTGCCAGTAGTAGGGGACAGGTAACTAATGAAAAACTGTTTTTT.

The chain combines TRBV5-1 with TRBJ2-2; 13 bases are a match to TRBD2. Germline V lookup: CDR1 SGHRS, CDR2 YFSETQ. V was clipped by 4 bases and J by 5 bases; unmatched bases: 5. The CDR3 has 16 residues. CDR3 bases: TGCGCCAGCAGCCCCGGACTAGCGGGAGATACCGGGGAGCTGTTTTTT. Translated, it gives CASSPGLAGDTGELFF.

This clone was seen more than once but under ten times. The chain employs TRBV25-1 and TRBJ1-2, with 7 bases matching TRBD1. V was clipped by 4 bases and J by 7 bases; unmatched bases: 6. CDR1 MGHDK and CDR2 SYGVNS come from the germline V gene. There are 13 residues in the CDR3. This chain's CDR3 is CASSVNSGGGYTF. Here the CDR3 DNA reads TGTGCCAGCAGTGTAAACTCAGGGGGTGGCTACACCTTC.

The V gene is TRBV30, the J gene TRBJ2-5; the match to TRBD2 covers 8 bases. CDR1 is GTSNPN, CDR2 SVGIG, per germline (reference sequence). Trimming at V came to 3 bases and at J to 4 bases, leaving 7 bases not matched to a gene. This CDR3 comprises 14 residues. The CDR3 nucleotides read TGTGCCTGGAGCGGCAGCCGGGAGGGAGAGACCCAGTACTTC. This encodes CAWSGSREGETQYF.

The V and J genes are TRBV4-1 and TRBJ2-7, with a tentative D call TRBD2 (5 bases). The germline V gene has CDR1 MGHRA and CDR2 YSYEKL. The CDR3 sequence is 15 residues long. Trimming took off 0 bases at V and 2 bases at J, with 11 bases between the two ends. DNA for the CDR3: TGCGCCAGCAGCCAAGATGCTGGACTGGCCTACGAGCAGTACTTC. Protein product: CASSQDAGLAYEQYF.

The J gene is TRBJ2-7, the V gene TRBV9, with 10 bases identical to TRBD2. With V trimmed by 3 bases and J by 12 bases, 12 bases remained unmatched. The germline CDR1 and CDR2 sequences are SGDLS and YYNGEE. This CDR3 comprises 14 residues. The CDR3 loop reads CASSEGTSVEGLYF. The CDR3 DNA is TGTGCCAGCAGCGAGGGGACTAGCGTTGAGGGATTGTACTTC.

The chain combines TRBV5-1 with TRBJ2-3; 10 bases are shared with TRBD2. This CDR3 has 17 amino acids. The V and J ends lost 4 bases and 3 bases, in that order; junction bases with no gene match: 11. Germline V gene data show CDR1 as SGHRS and CDR2 as YFSETQ. In DNA form, the CDR3 reads TGCGCCAGCAGCCCGAGGGCACCTAGCGGGAGTACAGATACGCAGTATTTT. Translating it yields CASSPRAPSGSTDTQYF.

The count of this clone is one. The CDR3 loop reads CASSQEAAGPYNEQFF. The CDR3 DNA sequence: TGTGCCAGCAGCCAAGAGGCGGCGGGGCCTTACAATGAGCAGTTCTTC. The chain uses TRBV4-2 and TRBJ2-1; possibly TRBD2 for D (6 bases). Trimming took off 0 bases at V and 4 bases at J, with 13 bases between the two ends. The CDR3 sequence is 16 residues long. Germline loops: CDR1 LGHNA, CDR2 YNFKEQ.

The chain employs TRBV6-1 and TRBJ2-1; D is unclear. The V and J ends lost 4 bases and 4 bases respectively, with 17 bases between them. From germline, CDR1 is MNHNS and CDR2 SASEGT. This CDR3 is 16 amino acids long. The CDR3 loop is CASSVPVEEEYNEQFF. Here the CDR3 DNA reads TGTGCCAGCAGTGTCCCCGTAGAGGAAGAATACAATGAGCAGTTCTTC.

The rearrangement links TRBV6-5 to TRBJ1-1, with D perhaps matching TRBD1 (5 bases). Deletions cut 2 bases from V and 6 bases from J, with 16 bases between. Germline lookup yields CDR1 MNHEY and CDR2 SVGAGI. The CDR3 has 15 amino acids. The CDR3 is CASSYGGVTISEAFF. The DNA for the CDR3 is TGTGCCAGCAGTTACGGGGGGGTCACTATCTCTGAAGCTTTCTTT.

The V and J genes are TRBV7-9 and TRBJ1-1; 7 bases are a match to TRBD1. J lost 3 bases, V lost 5 bases, and 12 bases had no gene match. Germline V gives CDR1 SEHNR, CDR2 FQNEAQ (reference sequence). This CDR3 has 16 residues. CDR3 residues: CASSLPTGMADTEAFF. DNA for the CDR3: TGTGCCAGCAGCCTACCGACAGGGATGGCGGACACTGAAGCTTTCTTT.

The genes are TRBV7-6 and TRBJ2-1; tentative D call: TRBD2 (6 bases). The ends were cut back, 4 bases at V and 7 bases at J, with 17 bases in the middle. CDR1 and CDR2 (germline): SGHVS, FNYEAQ. The CDR3 is made up of 15 amino acids. CDR3: CASSSPGLFLNEQFF. CDR3 nucleotide sequence: TGTGCCAGCAGCTCACCGGGACTTTTTTTGAATGAGCAGTTCTTC.

V usage is TRBV7-9 and J usage is TRBJ2-5; 12 bases are a match to TRBD2. Germline V CDR1 and CDR2: SEHNR, FQNEAQ (reference sequence). The CDR3 is 19 residues long. V shed 5 bases and J 2 bases; nucleotides not matched to a gene: 15. CDR3: CASSLEPATSGRTQETQYF. In nucleotides, the CDR3 is TGTGCCAGCAGCCTAGAGCCCGCCACTAGCGGGAGGACGCAAGAGACCCAGTACTTC.

The chain couples TRBV28 to TRBJ2-7; D remains unclear. Germline V gene lookup returns CDR1 MDHEN and CDR2 SYDVKM. The CDR3 runs 16 residues. With 6 bases removed from V and 2 bases from J, the gap between germline ends came to 20 bases. The CDR3, as DNA: TGTGCCAGCAGGCCCCAGGCGCAGGTGGGTACCTACGAGCAGTACTTC. This codes for CASRPQAQVGTYEQYF.

This clone has only one observation. This rearrangement joins TRBV5-1 to TRBJ2-5, with 13 nucleotides matching TRBD2. After removal of 3 bases from V and 5 bases from J, the junction contained 4 bases not matched to a gene. The V gene's germline CDR1 is SGHRS and CDR2 YFSETQ. The CDR3 is 15 amino acids. The DNA of the CDR3 is TGCGCCAGCAGCTGGACTAGCGGGAGTATGGAGACCCAGTACTTC. It specifies CASSWTSGSMETQYF.

J is TRBJ2-1 and V is TRBV5-1; perhaps TRBD1 as D (6 bases). In germline, CDR1 is SGHRS, CDR2 YFSETQ. This CDR3 is built from 13 residues. Trimming stripped 3 bases from V and 6 bases from J, with 10 bases between. In nucleotides, the CDR3 is TGCGCCAGCAGCTCCGGACAGTCCAATGAGCAGTTCTTC. Its protein is CASSSGQSNEQFF.

This clone has ten or more counts. The sample carries other DNA sequences with the same CDR3. The DNA for the CDR3 is TGTGCCAGCAGCTCGGGTGGCAATCAGCCCCAGCATTTT. Amino acids: CASSSGGNQPQHF. The chain uses TRBV5-4 and TRBJ1-5; D is ambiguous. Germline values: CDR1 SGHNT, CDR2 YYREEE (reference sequence). Trimming took off 3 bases at V and 2 bases at J, with 6 bases between the two ends. The CDR3 sequence is 13 residues long.

The chain uses TRBV5-4 and TRBJ2-7, with 7 bases identical to TRBD1. Losses at the gene ends were 3 bases for V and 0 bases for J; bases not matched to a gene: 9. There are 16 residues in the CDR3. Germline V gene sequence: CDR1 SGHNT, CDR2 YYREEE (reference sequence). The CDR3 region has the DNA TGTGCCAGCAGCTCTAACAGGGGAAGAAGCTCCTACGAGCAGTACTTC. Its protein product is CASSSNRGRSSYEQYF.

V is TRBV19 and J is TRBJ2-1; TRBD2 matches at 12 bases. This CDR3 is built from 14 residues. Trimming removed 3 bases from V and 7 bases from J; junction bases left unmatched: 1. Per the germline V gene, CDR1 is LNHDA and CDR2 is SQIVND (reference sequence). The DNA for the CDR3 is TGTGCCAGTAGTATTACTAGCGGGAGGAATGAGCAGTTCTTC. As protein: CASSITSGRNEQFF.

The V call is TRBV2, the J call TRBJ1-5, with D perhaps TRBD1 (5 bases). V lost 5 bases, J lost 3 bases, and 14 bases lay in between. Looked up from germline, CDR1 is SNHLY and CDR2 is FYNNEI. The CDR3 contains 15 residues. CDR3 sequence reads: CASSLTATLNQPQHF. In DNA, the CDR3 is TGTGCCAGCAGTCTGACAGCGACCCTCAATCAGCCCCAGCATTTT.

The rearrangement uses TRBV4-2 and TRBJ2-7; the match to TRBD2 covers 10 bases. Unmatched junction bases numbered 0, after V lost 1 base and J lost 0 bases. Germline V gene lookup returns CDR1 LGHNA and CDR2 YNFKEQ. The CDR3 loop spans 15 amino acids. CDR3 in amino acids: CASSQASGSSYEQYF. The CDR3 region has the DNA TGTGCCAGCAGCCAAGCTAGCGGGAGCTCCTACGAGCAGTACTTC.

V gene TRBV10-3 combines with J gene TRBJ2-7; 9 nucleotides agree with TRBD1. V lost 3 bases to trimming and J lost 7 bases; unmatched junction nucleotides: 7. Germline V gene lookup returns CDR1 ENHRY and CDR2 SYGVKD. The CDR3 has 14 amino acids. CDR3 sequence: CAISDRQGDGEQYF. CDR3 nucleotide sequence: TGTGCCATCAGTGACCGACAGGGGGATGGTGAGCAGTACTTC.